This T cell receptor beta chain was identified in a study of blood T cell repertoires in COVID-19. In the study overall: The United States, Italy and Spain were the sources of the acute and convalescent COVID-19 samples. PBMCs, B-cell-depleted T cells, or T cells provided the cDNA or gDNA that made up the material.

Germline V gene data show CDR1 as SNHLY and CDR2 as FYNNEI. V lost 5 bases, J lost 4 bases, and 10 bases stayed unmatched. The CDR3 contains 15 residues. TCRdb's copy holds only in-frame clones and misses some; the assay was immunoSEQ multiplex PCR. Of 90,000 to 120,000 clones listed, over 75% are singletons. This rearrangement joins TRBV2 to TRBJ1-2; 7 bases fit TRBD1. Sequencing was carried out using peripheral blood. The TCR was taken from a woman at least 80 years old with acute or convalescent COVID-19. CDR3 coding DNA: TGTGCCAGCAGTAAACCAACTGGGACAGTCTATGGCTACACCTTC. The encoded protein is CASSKPTGTVYGYTF.